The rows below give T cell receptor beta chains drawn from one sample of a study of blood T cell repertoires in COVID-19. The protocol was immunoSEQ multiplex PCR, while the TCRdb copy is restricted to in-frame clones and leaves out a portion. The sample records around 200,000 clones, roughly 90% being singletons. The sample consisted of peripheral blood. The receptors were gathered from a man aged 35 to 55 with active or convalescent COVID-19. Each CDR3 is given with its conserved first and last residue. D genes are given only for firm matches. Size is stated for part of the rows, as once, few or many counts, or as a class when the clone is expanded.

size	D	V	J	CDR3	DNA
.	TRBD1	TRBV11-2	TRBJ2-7	CASSLGTGSYEQYF	TGTGCCAGCAGCCTCGGGACAGGGTCCTACGAGCAGTACTTC
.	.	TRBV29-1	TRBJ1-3	CSVEAAGSGNTIYF	TGCAGCGTTGAAGCGGCAGGCTCTGGAAACACCATATATTTT
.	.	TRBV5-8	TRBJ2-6	CASSLGASGANVLTF	TGTGCCAGCAGCTTGGGGGCTTCTGGGGCCAACGTCCTGACTTTC
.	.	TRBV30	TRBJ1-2	CAWSLGVFGENYGYTF	TGTGCCTGGAGCCTCGGGGTTTTTGGGGAGAACTATGGCTACACCTTC
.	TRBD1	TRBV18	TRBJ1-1	CASSPPDRVNTEAFF	TGTGCCAGCTCACCACCGGACAGGGTGAACACTGAAGCTTTCTTT
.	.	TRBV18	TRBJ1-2	CASSPEEYGYTF	TGTGCCAGCTCACCAGAGGAATATGGCTACACCTTC
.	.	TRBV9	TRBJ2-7	CASSRGAAYEQYF	TGTGCCAGCAGCCGAGGAGCAGCCTACGAGCAGTACTTC
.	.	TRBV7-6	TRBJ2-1	CASSLVSGANEQFF	TGTGCCAGCAGCTTAGTCTCGGGAGCCAATGAGCAGTTCTTC
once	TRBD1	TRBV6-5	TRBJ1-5	CASSDRDGGNQPQHF	TGTGCCAGCAGCGACAGGGATGGGGGCAATCAGCCCCAGCATTTT
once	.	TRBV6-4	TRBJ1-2	CASSDSGGYGYTF	TGTGCCAGCAGTGACTCTGGCGGCTATGGCTACACCTTC
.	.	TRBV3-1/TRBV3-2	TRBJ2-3	CASSQGWAGDDTQYF	TGTGCCAGCAGCCAAGGGTGGGCAGGGGACGATACGCAGTATTTT
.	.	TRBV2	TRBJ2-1	CASSDFQRYNEQFF	TGTGCCAGCAGTGATTTCCAGCGTTACAATGAGCAGTTCTTC
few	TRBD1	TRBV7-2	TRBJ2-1	CASSLVLTGGLHEQFF	TGTGCCAGCAGCTTAGTTTTGACAGGGGGGCTCCATGAGCAGTTCTTC
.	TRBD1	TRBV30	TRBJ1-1	CAWTIQGAKYTEAFF	TGTGCCTGGACTATACAGGGGGCGAAGTACACTGAAGCTTTCTTT
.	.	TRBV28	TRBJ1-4	CASSRTGPGGEKLFF	TGTGCCAGCAGTCGAACCGGGCCGGGGGGTGAAAAACTGTTTTTT
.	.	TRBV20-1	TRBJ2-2	CSATYTGELFF	TGCAGTGCTACCTACACCGGGGAGCTGTTTTTT
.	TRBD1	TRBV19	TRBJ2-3	CASTPTGGVTQYF	TGTGCCAGTACCCCTACAGGGGGAGTTACGCAGTATTTT
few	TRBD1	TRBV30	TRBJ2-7	CAWRGQGVSYEQYF	TGTGCCTGGAGAGGACAGGGGGTTTCCTACGAGCAGTACTTC
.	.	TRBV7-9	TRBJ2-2	CASSYWTPDTGELFF	TGTGCCAGCAGCTATTGGACTCCTGACACCGGGGAGCTGTTTTTT
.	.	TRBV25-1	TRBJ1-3	CASTQGFGNTIYF	TGTGCCAGCACCCAGGGGTTTGGAAACACCATATATTTT
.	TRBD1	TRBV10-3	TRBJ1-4	CATTGQGGEKLFF	TGTGCCACGACGGGACAGGGGGGTGAAAAACTGTTTTTT
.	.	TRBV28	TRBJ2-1	CASSFISNEQFF	TGTGCCAGCAGTTTCATCAGCAATGAGCAGTTCTTC
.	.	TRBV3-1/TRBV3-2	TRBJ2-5	CASSQNGGGETQYF	TGTGCCAGCAGCCAAAACGGGGGAGGAGAGACCCAGTACTTC
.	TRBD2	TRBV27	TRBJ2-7	CASSLHTSGSGYEQYF	TGTGCCAGCAGCCTCCACACTAGCGGGAGTGGGTACGAGCAGTACTTC
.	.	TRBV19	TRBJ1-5	CASSDTGSNQPQHF	TGTGCCAGTTCCGATACAGGGAGTAATCAGCCCCAGCATTTT
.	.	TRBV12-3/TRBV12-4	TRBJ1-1	CASSRDSEAFF	TGTGCCAGCAGTCGGGATAGTGAAGCTTTCTTT
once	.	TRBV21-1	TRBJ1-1	CASSKGTERNTEAFF	TGTGCCAGCAGCAAAGGGACAGAAAGGAACACTGAAGCTTTCTTT
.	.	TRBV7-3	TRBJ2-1	CASSLRGGHEQFF	TGTGCCAGCAGCCTAAGGGGGGGACATGAGCAGTTCTTC
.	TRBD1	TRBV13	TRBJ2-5	CASSPRDRRETQYF	TGTGCCAGCAGCCCCCGGGACAGAAGAGAGACCCAGTACTTC